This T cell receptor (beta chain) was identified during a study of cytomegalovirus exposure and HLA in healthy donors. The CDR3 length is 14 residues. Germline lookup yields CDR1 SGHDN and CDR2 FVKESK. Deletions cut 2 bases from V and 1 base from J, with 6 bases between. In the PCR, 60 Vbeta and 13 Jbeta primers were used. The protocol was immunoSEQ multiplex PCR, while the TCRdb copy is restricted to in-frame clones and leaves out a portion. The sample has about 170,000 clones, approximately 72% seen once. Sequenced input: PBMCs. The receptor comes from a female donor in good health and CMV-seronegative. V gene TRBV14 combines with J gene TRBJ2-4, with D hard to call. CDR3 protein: CASSQHGAKNIQYF. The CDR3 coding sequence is TGTGCCAGCAGCCAACACGGGGCCAAAAACATTCAGTACTTC.